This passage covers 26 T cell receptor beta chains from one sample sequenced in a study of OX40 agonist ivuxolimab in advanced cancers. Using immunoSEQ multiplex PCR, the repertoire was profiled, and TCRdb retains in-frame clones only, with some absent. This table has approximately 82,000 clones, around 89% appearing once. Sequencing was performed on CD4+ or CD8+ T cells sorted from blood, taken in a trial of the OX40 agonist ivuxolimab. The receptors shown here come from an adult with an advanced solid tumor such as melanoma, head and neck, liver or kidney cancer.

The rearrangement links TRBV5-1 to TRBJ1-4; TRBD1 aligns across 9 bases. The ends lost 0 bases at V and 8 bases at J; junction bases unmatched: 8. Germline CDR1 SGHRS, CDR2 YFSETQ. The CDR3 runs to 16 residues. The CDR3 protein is CASSLAARTGDEKLFF. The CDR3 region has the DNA TGCGCCAGCAGCTTGGCTGCTAGGACAGGGGACGAAAAACTGTTTTTT.

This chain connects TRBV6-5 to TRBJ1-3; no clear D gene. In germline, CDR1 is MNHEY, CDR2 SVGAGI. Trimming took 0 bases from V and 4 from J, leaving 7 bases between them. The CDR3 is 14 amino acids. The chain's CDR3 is CASSYSIAGNTIYF. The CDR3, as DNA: TGTGCCAGCAGTTACTCGATAGCCGGAAACACCATATATTTT.

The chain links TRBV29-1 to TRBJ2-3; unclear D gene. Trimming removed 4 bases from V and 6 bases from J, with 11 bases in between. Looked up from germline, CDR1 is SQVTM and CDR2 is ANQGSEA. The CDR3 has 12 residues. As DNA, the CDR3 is TGCAGCGTTGGCTGGGGTCCGGATACGCAGTATTTT. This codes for CSVGWGPDTQYF.

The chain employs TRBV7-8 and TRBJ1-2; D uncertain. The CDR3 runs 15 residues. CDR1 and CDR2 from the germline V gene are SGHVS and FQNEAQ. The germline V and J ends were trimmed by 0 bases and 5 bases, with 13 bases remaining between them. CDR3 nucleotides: TGTGCCAGCAGCTTAGCAGACGTGCCCCGATATGGCTACACCTTC. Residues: CASSLADVPRYGYTF.

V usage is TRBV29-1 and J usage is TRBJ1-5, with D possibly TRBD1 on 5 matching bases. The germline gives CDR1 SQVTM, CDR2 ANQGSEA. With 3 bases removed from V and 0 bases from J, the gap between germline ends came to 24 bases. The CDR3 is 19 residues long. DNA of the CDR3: TGCAGCGTTGAGTGCAAGGGGAGGGTTTACACCTATAGCAATCAGCCCCAGCATTTT. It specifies CSVECKGRVYTYSNQPQHF.

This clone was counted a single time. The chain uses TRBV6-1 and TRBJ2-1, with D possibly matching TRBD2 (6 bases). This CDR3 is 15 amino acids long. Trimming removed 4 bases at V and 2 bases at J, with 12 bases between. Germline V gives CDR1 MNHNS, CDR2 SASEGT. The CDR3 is CASSVVSGPYNEQFF. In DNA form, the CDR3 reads TGTGCCAGCAGTGTCGTTAGCGGCCCCTACAATGAGCAGTTCTTC.

This chain's CDR3 is CASSQEQLTGNYGYTF. CDR3 nucleotides: TGCGCCAGCAGCCAAGAACAATTAACAGGGAACTATGGCTACACCTTC. The chain joins TRBV4-1 to TRBJ1-2; weak D call: TRBD1 (6 bases). The V end was cut by 0 bases, the J end by 2 bases, with 13 bases between. The CDR3 extends over 16 amino acids. Germline V gene sequence: CDR1 MGHRA, CDR2 YSYEKL.

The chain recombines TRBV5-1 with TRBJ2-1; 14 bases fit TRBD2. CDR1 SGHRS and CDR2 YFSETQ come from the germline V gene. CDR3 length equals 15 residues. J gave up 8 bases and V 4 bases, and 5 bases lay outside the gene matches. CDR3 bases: TGCGCCAGCAGCATCGGGACTAGCGGGGGTCATGAGCAGTTCTTC. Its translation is CASSIGTSGGHEQFF.

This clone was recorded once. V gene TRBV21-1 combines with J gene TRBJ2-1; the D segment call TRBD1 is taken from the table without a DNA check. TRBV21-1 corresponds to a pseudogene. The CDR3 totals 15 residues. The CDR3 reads CASSERTGGINEQFF. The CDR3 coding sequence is TGTGCCAGCAGCGAAAGGACAGGGGGTATTAATGAGCAGTTCTTC.

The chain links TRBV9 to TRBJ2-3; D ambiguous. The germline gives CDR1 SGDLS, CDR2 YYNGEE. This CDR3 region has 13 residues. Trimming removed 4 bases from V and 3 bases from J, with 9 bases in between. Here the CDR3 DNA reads TGTGCCAGCAGCCCCCCGAGGACAGATACGCAGTATTTT. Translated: CASSPPRTDTQYF.

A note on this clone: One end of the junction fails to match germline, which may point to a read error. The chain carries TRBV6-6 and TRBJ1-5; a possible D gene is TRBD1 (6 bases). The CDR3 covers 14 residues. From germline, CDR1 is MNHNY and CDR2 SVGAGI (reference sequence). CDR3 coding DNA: TGTGCCAGCAGTTACTCCCAGGGGCGGAGGCCCCTGCATTTT. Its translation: CASSYSQGRRPLHF.

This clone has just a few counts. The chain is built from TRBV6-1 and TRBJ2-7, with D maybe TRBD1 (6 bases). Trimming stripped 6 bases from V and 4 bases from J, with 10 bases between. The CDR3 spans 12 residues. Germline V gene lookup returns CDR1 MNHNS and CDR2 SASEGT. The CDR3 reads CASRTDRYEQYF. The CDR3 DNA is TGTGCCAGCAGGACGGACAGATACGAGCAGTACTTC.

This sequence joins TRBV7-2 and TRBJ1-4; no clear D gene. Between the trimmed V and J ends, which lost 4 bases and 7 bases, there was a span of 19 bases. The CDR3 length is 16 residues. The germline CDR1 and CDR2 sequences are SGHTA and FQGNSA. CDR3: CASSSGSGFFSEKLFF. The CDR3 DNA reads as TGTGCCAGCAGCTCCGGGTCGGGATTTTTTTCTGAAAAACTGTTTTTT.

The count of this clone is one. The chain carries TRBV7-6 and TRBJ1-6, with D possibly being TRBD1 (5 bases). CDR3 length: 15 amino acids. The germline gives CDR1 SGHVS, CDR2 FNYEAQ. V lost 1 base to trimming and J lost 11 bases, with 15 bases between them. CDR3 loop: CASSLGQAGLTPLHF. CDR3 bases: TGTGCCAGCAGCTTAGGGCAGGCAGGGCTGACACCCCTCCACTTT. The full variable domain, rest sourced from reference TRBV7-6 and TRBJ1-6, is GAGVSQSPRYKVTKRGQDVALRCDPISGHVSLYWYRQALGQGPEFLTYFNYEAQQDKSGLPNDRFSAERPEGSISTLTIQRTEQRDSAMYRCASSLGQAGLTPLHFGNGTRLTVT.

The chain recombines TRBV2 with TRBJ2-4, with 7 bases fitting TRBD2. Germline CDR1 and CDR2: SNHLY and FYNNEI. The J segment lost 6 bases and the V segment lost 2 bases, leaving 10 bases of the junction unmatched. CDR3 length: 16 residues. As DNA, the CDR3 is TGTGCCAGCAGTGAAAGGTGGGGGGAGGGAGTAAACATTCAGTACTTC. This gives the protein CASSERWGEGVNIQYF.

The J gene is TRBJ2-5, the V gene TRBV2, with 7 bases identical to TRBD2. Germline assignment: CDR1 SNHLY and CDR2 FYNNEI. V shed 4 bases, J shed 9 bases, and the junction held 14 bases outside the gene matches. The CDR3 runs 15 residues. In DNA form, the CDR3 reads TGTGCCAGCAGTGCTAGCACGGGACTACGATCGGCCCAGTACTTC. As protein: CASSASTGLRSAQYF. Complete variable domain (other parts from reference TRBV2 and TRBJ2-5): EPEVTQTPSHQVTQMGQEVILRCVPISNHLYFYWYRQILGQKVEFLVSFYNNEISEKSEIFDDQFSVERPDGSNFTLKIRSTKLEDSAMYFCASSASTGLRSAQYFGPGTRLLVL.

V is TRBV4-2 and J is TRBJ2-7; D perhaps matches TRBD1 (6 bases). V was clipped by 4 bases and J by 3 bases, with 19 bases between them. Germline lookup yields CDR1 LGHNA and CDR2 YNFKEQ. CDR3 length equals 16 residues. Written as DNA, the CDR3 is TGTGCCAGCAGCCTCCGACAGGTCGCATATCTCTACGAGCAGTACTTC. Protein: CASSLRQVAYLYEQYF.

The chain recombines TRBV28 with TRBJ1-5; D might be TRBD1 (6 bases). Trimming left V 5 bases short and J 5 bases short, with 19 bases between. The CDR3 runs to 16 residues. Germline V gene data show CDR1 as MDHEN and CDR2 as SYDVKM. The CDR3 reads CASSDLQPAGDQPQHF. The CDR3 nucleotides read TGTGCCAGCAGTGACCTCCAGCCGGCAGGGGATCAGCCCCAGCATTTT.

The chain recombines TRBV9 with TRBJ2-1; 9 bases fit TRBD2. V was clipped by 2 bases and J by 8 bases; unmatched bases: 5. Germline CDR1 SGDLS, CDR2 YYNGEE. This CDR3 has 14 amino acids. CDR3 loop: CASSVLAGWDEQFF. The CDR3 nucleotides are TGTGCCAGCAGCGTGCTAGCGGGGTGGGATGAGCAGTTCTTC.

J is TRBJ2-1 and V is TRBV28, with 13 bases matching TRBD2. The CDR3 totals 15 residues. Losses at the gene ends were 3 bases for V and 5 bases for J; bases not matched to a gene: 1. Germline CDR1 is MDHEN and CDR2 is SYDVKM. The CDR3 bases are TGTGCCAGCAGTTTCACTAGCGGGAGGGACAATGAGCAGTTCTTC. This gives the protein CASSFTSGRDNEQFF.

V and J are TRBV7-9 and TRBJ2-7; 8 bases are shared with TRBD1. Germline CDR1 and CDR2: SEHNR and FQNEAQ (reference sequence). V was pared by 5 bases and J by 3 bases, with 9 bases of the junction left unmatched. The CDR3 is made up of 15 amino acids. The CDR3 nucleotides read TGTGCCAGCAGCATTCCGGGACAGGCGCACTACGAGCAGTACTTC. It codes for CASSIPGQAHYEQYF.

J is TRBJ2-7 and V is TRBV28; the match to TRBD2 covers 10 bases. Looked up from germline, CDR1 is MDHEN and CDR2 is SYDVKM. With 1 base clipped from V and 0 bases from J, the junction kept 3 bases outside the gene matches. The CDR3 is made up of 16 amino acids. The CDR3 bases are TGTGCCAGCAGTTTATTGCTAGCGGGGGACTCCTACGAGCAGTACTTC. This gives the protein CASSLLLAGDSYEQYF.

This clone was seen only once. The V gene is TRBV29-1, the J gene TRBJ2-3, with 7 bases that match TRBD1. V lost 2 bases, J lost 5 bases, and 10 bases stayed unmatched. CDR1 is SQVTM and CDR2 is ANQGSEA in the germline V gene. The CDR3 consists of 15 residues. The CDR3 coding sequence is TGCAGCGTTGAAACCCCACAGGGGCTGGGAGATACGCAGTATTTT. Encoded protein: CSVETPQGLGDTQYF.

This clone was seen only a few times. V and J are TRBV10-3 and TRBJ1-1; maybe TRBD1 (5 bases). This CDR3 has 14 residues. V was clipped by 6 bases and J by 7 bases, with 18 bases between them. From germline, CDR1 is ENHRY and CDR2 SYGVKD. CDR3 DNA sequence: TGTGCCATCAGGCGGGACCCAGCGGGGGTTGAAGCTTTCTTT. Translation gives CAIRRDPAGVEAFF.

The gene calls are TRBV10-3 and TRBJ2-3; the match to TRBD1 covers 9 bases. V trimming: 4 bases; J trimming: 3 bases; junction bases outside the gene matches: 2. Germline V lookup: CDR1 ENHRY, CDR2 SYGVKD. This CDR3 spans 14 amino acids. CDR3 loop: CAISGTGATDTQYF. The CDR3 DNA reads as TGTGCCATCAGTGGGACAGGGGCGACAGATACGCAGTATTTT.

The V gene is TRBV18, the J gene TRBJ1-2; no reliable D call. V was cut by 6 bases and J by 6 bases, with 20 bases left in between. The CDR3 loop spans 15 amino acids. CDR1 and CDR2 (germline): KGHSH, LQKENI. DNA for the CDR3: TGTGCCAGCTCGCTAGCACCGGAAGACACCAATGGCTACACCTTC. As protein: CASSLAPEDTNGYTF.